Below are 5 T cell receptor beta chains sequenced from a single sample in a study of T cells in Graves' hyperthyroidism and ophthalmopathy. TCR beta CDR3 sequences were amplified from RNA transcripts. A first-round RT-PCR of the TCR CDR3 used the HTBI primer set. TCRdb used MiXCR to reprocess the multiplex PCR reads, holding one entry per CDR3 protein. The profile covers around 300,000 distinct CDR3 sequences, with over 20% appearing a single time and 50% to 75% taken by the ten largest. Sequenced: blood. The receptors were gathered from a man younger than 45 with Graves' ophthalmopathy.

CDR3: CASSFTDRVGNIQYF. CDR3 sequence (DNA): TGTGCCAGCAGTTTTACTGACAGGGTGGGAAACATTCAGTACTTC. The V gene is TRBV28, the J gene TRBJ2-4; 7 nucleotides align to TRBD1. This CDR3 has 15 residues. The germline CDR1 and CDR2 sequences are MDHEN and SYDVKM. V dropped 3 bases and J dropped 6; count of bases not matched to a gene: 8.

This clonotype appeared many times. V and J are TRBV18 and TRBJ2-1; no reliable D call. Trimming stripped 5 bases from V and 5 bases from J, with 10 bases between. This CDR3 has 13 amino acids. Germline CDR1 and CDR2: KGHSH and LQKENI. The DNA for the CDR3 is TGTGCCAGCTCAACGCTGGGTGACAATGAGCAGTTCTTC. Its protein is CASSTLGDNEQFF.

The V and J genes are TRBV30 and TRBJ1-5; no reliable D call. The CDR3 contains 13 residues. Trimming took off 1 base at V and 7 bases at J, with 11 bases between the two ends. Germline loops: CDR1 GTSNPN, CDR2 SVGIG (reference sequence). CDR3 in DNA: TGTGCCTGGAGTGACAGTTTGAGACAGCCCCAGCATTTT. Translated: CAWSDSLRQPQHF.

In this sample, this clonotype turned up many times. V and J are TRBV29-1 and TRBJ1-1; the D gene is possibly TRBD1 (6 bases). Germline-derived CDR1 and CDR2 are SQVTM and ANQGSEA. This CDR3 is 12 amino acids long. The CDR3 here is CSGQLPGTEAFF. The CDR3 coding sequence is TGCAGTGGACAGCTCCCGGGTACTGAAGCTTTCTTT.

The genes are TRBV9 and TRBJ2-3, with D perhaps assigned TRBD1 or TRBD2 (5 bases each). CDR1 is SGDLS, CDR2 YYNGEE, per germline. The V end was cut by 4 bases, the J end by 4 bases, with 13 bases between. CDR3 size: 14 residues. The CDR3 DNA reads as TGTGCCAGCAGCCCCTTTCAGGGACCAGATACGCAGTATTTT. Translation gives CASSPFQGPDTQYF.